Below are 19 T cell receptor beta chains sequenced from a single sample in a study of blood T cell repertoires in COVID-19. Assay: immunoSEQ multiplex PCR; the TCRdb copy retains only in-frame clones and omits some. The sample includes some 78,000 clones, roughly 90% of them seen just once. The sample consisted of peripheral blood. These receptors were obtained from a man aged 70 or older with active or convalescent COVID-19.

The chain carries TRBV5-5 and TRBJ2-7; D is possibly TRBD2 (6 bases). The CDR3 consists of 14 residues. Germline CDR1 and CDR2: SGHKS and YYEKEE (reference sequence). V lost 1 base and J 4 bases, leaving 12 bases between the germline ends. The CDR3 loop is CASSLHAGTYEQYF. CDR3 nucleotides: TGTGCCAGCAGCTTGCATGCAGGGACTTACGAGCAGTACTTC. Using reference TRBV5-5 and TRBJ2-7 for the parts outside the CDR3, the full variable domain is DAGVTQSPTHLIKTRGQQVTLRCSPISGHKSVSWYQQVLGQGPQFIFQYYEKEERGRGNFPDRFSARQFPNYSSELNVNALLLGDSALYLCASSLHAGTYEQYFGPGTRLTVT.

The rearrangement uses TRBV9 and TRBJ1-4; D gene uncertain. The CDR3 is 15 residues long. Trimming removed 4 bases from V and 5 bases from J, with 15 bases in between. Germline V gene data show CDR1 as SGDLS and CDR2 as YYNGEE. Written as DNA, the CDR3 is TGTGCCAGCAGCTTCAGACCAGGTGCCAATGAAAAACTGTTTTTT. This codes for CASSFRPGANEKLFF.

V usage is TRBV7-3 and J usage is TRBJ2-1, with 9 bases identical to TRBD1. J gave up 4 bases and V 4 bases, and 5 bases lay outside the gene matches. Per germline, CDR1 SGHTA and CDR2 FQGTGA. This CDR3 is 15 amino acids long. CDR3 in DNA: TGTGCCAGCAGCTCCCCGGGACAGGGTTACAATGAGCAGTTCTTC. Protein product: CASSSPGQGYNEQFF.

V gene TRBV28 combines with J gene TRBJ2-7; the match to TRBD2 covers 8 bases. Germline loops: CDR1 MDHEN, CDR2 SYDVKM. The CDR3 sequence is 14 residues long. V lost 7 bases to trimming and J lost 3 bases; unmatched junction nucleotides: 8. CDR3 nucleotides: TGTGCCAGCACCGCGGGGGGCGGGTTCTACGAGCAGTACTTC. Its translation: CASTAGGGFYEQYF.

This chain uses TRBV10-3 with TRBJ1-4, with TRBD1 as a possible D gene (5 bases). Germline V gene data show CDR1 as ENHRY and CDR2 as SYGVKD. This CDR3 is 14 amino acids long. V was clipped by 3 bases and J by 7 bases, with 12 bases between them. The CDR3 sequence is CAISETGGVEKLFF. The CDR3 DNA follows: TGTGCCATCAGTGAAACGGGAGGGGTTGAAAAACTGTTTTTT.

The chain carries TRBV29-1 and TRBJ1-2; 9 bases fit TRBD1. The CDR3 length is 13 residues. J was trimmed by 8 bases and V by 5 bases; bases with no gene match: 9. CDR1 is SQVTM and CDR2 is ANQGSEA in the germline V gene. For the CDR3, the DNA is TGCAGCGTTTCTACCGGGACAGGGCAAGGCTACACCTTC. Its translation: CSVSTGTGQGYTF. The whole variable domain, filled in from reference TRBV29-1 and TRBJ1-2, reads SAVISQKPSRDICQRGTSLTIQCQVDSQVTMMFWYRQQPGQSLTLIATANQGSEATYESGFVIDKFPISRPNLTFSTLTVSNMSPEDSSIYLCSVSTGTGQGYTFGSGTRLTVV.

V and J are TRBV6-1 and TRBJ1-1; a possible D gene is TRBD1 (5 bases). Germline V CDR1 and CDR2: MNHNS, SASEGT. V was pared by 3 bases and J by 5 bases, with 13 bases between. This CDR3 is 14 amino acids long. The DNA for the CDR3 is TGTGCCAGCAGTGAGTTCCAGGGTCGGACTGAAGCTTTCTTT. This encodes CASSEFQGRTEAFF.

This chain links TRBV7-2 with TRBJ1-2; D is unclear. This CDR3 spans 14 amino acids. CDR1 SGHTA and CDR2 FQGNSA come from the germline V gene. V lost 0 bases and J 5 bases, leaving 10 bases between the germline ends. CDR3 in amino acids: CASSLAGGDYGYTF. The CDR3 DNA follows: TGTGCCAGCAGCTTAGCCGGAGGTGATTATGGCTACACCTTC. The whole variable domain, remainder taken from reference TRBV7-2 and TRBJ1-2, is GAGVSQSPSNKVTEKGKDVELRCDPISGHTALYWYRQSLGQGLEFLIYFQGNSAPDKSGLPSDRFSAERTGGSVSTLTIQRTQQEDSAVYLCASSLAGGDYGYTFGSGTRLTVV.

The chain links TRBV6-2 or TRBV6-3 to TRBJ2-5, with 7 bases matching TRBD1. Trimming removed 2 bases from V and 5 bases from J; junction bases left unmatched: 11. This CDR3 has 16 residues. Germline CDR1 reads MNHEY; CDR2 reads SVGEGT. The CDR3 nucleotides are TGTGCCAGCAGTTACCCTAGGGGACAGACCTGGGAGACCCAGTACTTC. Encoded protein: CASSYPRGQTWETQYF.

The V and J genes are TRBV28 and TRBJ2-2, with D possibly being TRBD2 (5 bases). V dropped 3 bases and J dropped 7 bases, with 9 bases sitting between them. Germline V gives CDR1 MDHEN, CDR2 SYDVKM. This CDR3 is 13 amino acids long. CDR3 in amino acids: CASSFYGVGELFF. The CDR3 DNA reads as TGTGCCAGCAGTTTTTACGGGGTCGGGGAGCTGTTTTTT.

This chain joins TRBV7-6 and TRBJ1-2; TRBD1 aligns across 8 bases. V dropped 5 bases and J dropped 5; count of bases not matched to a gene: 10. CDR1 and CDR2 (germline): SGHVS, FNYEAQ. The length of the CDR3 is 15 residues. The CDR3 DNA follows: TGTGCCAGCAGCCGAGGGGCGACAGGGGCTTATGGCTACACCTTC. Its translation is CASSRGATGAYGYTF.

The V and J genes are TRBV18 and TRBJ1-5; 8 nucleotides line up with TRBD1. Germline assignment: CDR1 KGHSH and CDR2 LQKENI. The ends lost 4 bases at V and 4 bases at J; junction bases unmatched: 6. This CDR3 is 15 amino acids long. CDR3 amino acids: CASSLSDRENQPQHF. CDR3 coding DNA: TGTGCCAGCTCACTTTCGGACAGGGAAAATCAGCCCCAGCATTTT.

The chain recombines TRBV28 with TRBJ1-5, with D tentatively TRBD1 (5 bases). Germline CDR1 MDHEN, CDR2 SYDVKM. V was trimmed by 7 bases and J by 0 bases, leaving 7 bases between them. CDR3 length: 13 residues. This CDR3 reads CASIQGSNQPQHF. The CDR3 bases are TGTGCCAGCATTCAGGGTAGCAATCAGCCCCAGCATTTT.

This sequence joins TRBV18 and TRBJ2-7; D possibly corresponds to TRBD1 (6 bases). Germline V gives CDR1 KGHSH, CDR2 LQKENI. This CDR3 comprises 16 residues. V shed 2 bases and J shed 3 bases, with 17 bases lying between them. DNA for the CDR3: TGTGCCAGCTCACCATGGGATGTGGGGGCAGGCTACGAGCAGTACTTC. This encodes CASSPWDVGAGYEQYF.

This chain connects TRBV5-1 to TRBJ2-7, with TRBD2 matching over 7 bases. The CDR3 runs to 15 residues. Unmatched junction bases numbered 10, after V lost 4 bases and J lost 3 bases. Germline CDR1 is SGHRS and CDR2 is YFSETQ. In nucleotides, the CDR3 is TGCGCCAGCAGCCGTGGGGGGGGAGTCCTCTACGAGCAGTACTTC. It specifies CASSRGGGVLYEQYF.

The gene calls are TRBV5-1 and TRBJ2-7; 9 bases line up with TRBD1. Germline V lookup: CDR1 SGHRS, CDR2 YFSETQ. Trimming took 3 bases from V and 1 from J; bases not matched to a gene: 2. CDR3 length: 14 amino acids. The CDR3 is CASSWTGESYEQYF. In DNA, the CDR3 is TGCGCCAGCAGCTGGACAGGGGAATCCTACGAGCAGTACTTC. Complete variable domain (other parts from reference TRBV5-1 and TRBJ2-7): KAGVTQTPRYLIKTRGQQVTLSCSPISGHRSVSWYQQTPGQGLQFLFEYFSETQRNKGNFPGRFSGRQFSNSRSEMNVSTLELGDSALYLCASSWTGESYEQYFGPGTRLTVT.

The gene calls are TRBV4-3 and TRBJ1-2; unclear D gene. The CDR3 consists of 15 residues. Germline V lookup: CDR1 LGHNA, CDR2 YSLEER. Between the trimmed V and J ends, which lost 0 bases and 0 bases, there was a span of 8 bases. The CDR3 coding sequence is TGCGCCAGCAGCCAAGATCCTTCTACTAACTATGGCTACACCTTC. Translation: CASSQDPSTNYGYTF.

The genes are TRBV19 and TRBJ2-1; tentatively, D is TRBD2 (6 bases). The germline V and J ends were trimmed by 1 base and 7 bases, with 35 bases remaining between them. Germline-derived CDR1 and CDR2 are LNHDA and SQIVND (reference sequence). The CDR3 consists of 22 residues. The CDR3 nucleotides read TGTGCCAGTAGTATAGGAAGCTTGGAGGCAGGGCCCCAGCGGGTGACATGGAATGAGCAGTTCTTC. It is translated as CASSIGSLEAGPQRVTWNEQFF.

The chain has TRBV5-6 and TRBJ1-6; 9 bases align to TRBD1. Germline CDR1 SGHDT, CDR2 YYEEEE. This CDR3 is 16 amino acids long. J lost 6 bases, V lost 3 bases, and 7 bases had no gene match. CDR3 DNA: TGTGCCAGCAGCTCTACGGACAGGGGACGTAATTCACCCCTCCACTTT. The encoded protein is CASSSTDRGRNSPLHF.